This TCR beta chain appears in the sequencing data of a study of T cells in Graves' hyperthyroidism and ophthalmopathy. Study outcomes and limitations: Ophthalmopathy stood apart from stable hyperthyroidism in a 13 V-J model.

Calling Graves' hyperthyroidism stable meant ophthalmopathy did not progress within 18 months. Uncontrolled infection, other autoimmune disease, pregnancy and lactation each barred patients from inclusion. On this clonotype itself: Its antigen is undetermined. One end of the junction does not line up with germline, which may come from a read error.

Amplification of TCR beta CDR3 regions was performed using RNA transcripts as template. The primer set for the first-round RT-PCR of the TCR CDR3 was HTBI. TCRdb redid the calling of the multiplex PCR reads with MiXCR, one entry per CDR3 protein. The top ten clones hold 9.2% of a sample with about 400,000 distinct CDR3 sequences, 13% of them seen once. The sequence was obtained from a woman between 18 and 29 years old with Graves' hyperthyroidism. The sample was blood.

The CDR3 region is CAISPQVPSGSTIYF. As DNA, the CDR3 is TGTGCCATCAGTCCACAGGTACCCTCTGGAAGCACCATATATTTT. The chain recombines TRBV10-3 with TRBJ1-3, with a weak D call TRBD1 (5 bases). The CDR3 contains 15 residues. Per the germline V gene, CDR1 is ENHRY and CDR2 is SYGVKD.